This T cell receptor beta chain is from a study of cytomegalovirus exposure and HLA in healthy donors. In regard to this clone: As yet, its antigen is unknown.

Study results and limitations: Later on, an analysis tied some 17,000 TCR beta sequences to HLA alleles at 0.05 false discovery rate. TCR beta sequences reportedly predicted most subjects' HLA-A and HLA-B alleles accurately.

The PCR made use of 60 Vbeta and 13 Jbeta primers. The protocol was immunoSEQ multiplex PCR, while the TCRdb copy is restricted to in-frame clones and leaves out a portion. In total, the table holds 35,000 or so clones. This CDR3 is built from 18 residues. V was cut by 4 bases and J by 7 bases, with 26 bases left in between. Germline-derived CDR1 and CDR2 are GTSNPN and SVGIG (reference sequence). Sequencing was carried out using PBMCs. This chain connects TRBV30 to TRBJ1-6; possible D gene TRBD1, 6 bases. The source of this sequence is a man in his forties or fifties in good health and CMV-seropositive. The CDR3: CAWTFDRQRATWNSPLHF. The CDR3 DNA reads TGTGCCTGGACCTTCGACAGGCAGCGCGCGACTTGGAATTCACCCCTCCACTTT.